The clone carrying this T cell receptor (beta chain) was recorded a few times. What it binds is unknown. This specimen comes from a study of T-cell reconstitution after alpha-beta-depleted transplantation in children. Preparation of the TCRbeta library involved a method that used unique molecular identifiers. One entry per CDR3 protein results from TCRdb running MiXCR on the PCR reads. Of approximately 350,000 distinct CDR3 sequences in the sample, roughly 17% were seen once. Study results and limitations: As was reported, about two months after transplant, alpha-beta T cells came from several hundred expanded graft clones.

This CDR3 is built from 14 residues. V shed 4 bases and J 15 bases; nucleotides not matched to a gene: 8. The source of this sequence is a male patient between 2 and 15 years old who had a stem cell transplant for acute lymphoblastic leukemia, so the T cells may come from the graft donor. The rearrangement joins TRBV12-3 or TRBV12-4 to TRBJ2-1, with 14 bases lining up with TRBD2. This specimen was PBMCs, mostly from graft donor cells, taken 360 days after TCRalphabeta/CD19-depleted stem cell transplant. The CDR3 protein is CASSSGLAGVLWFF. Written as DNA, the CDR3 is TGTGCCAGCAGTTCGGGACTAGCGGGAGTTTTATGGTTCTTC.